The clone carrying this TCR beta chain has just one count. Its antigen is as yet unknown. The record originates from a study of T cell responses to AZD1222 COVID-19 vaccine. Findings and limits, study-wide: Repertoires were collected only later (after the peak T cell response had occurred).

CDR3 length: 18 amino acids. Trimming left V 2 bases short and J 8 bases short, with 25 bases between. Per the germline V gene, CDR1 is SGHTA and CDR2 is FQGNSA. Using immunoSEQ multiplex PCR, the repertoire was profiled, and TCRdb retains in-frame clones only, with some absent. The table has 100,000 to 130,000 clones, about nine tenths seen once. This chain joins TRBV7-2 and TRBJ2-1, with D tentatively TRBD2 (5 bases). The clonotype originates from an adult who received the AZD1222 COVID-19 vaccine. The sample here was peripheral blood, taken 28 days after the second AZD1222 dose. CDR3 protein: CASSLYFVGVNGRDEQFF. Written as DNA, the CDR3 is TGTGCCAGCAGCTTATATTTTGTTGGGGTAAATGGGCGGGATGAGCAGTTCTTC.